This TCR beta chain is from a study of cytomegalovirus exposure and HLA in healthy donors. Findings and caveats of the study: Cytomegalovirus-associated TCR beta chains were listed, numbering approximately 150.

V shed 5 bases and J 3 bases; nucleotides not matched to a gene: 9. This CDR3 has 15 amino acids. CDR1 and CDR2 (germline): MNHNS, SASEGT. Both 60 Vbeta primers and 13 Jbeta primers went into the PCR. This table comes from immunoSEQ multiplex PCR, and its TCRdb copy is limited to in-frame clones, with some not included. The repertoire includes roughly 89,000 clones, 80% of them detected once, and around 2% sits in the top ten. This clone has only one observation. Its antigen is unknown. The sequence came from a man aged 18 to 29 in good health and CMV-seronegative. The chain carries TRBV6-1 and TRBJ1-1, with 7 bases aligning to TRBD1. The specimen sequenced was PBMCs. This chain's CDR3 is CASSRLDRRHTEAFF. The CDR3, as DNA: TGTGCCAGCAGTCGTCTGGACAGGCGTCACACTGAAGCTTTCTTT.